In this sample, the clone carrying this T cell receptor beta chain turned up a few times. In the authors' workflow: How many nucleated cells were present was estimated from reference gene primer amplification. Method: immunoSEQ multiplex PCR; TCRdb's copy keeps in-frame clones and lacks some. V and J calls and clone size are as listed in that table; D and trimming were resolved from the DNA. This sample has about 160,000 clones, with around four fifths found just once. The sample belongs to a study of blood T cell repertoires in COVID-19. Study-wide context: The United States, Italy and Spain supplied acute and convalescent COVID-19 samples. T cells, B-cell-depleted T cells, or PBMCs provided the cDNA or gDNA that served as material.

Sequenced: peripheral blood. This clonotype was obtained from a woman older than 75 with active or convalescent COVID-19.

CDR3 nucleotides: TGCGCCAGCAGCTATGGGACAGGGGGCACTGGAAACACCATATATTTT. Translating gives CASSYGTGGTGNTIYF. The chain combines TRBV5-1 with TRBJ1-3, with TRBD1 identical over 12 bases. This CDR3 comprises 16 residues. The junction had 3 bases not matched to a gene; V was cut back by 3 bases and J by 2 bases. Per the germline V gene, CDR1 is SGHRS and CDR2 is YFSETQ.